These T cell receptor beta chains were read from a single sample in a study of beta chain features in type 1 diabetes. The table came from immunoSEQ multiplex PCR; TCRdb's copy has only in-frame clones and leaves some out. The table records over 500,000 clones, about 16% of them present only once. The material sequenced was naive CD4+ T cells from blood. Source of these receptors: a man younger than 35 in good health. Both conserved end residues are trimmed from each CDR3. Rows give clone size only sometimes, using once, few, many, or a class for an expanded clone.

clone size | J gene | V gene | CDR3 protein
few | TRBJ2-7 | TRBV25-1 | ASSRGQGQSYEQY
few | TRBJ2-3 | TRBV7-2 | ASRLTTTDTQY
. | TRBJ2-1 | TRBV4-3 | ASSQAERPAWYEQF
. | TRBJ2-3 | TRBV7-9 | ASRLGLYKSTDTQY
few | TRBJ2-2 | TRBV27 | ASTRLAETGELF
few | TRBJ1-3 | TRBV25-1 | ASSEYGDRESGNTIY
few | TRBJ1-2 | TRBV27 | ASSWGQGAVYGYT
. | TRBJ1-2 | TRBV7-2 | ASSLGDRAYGYT
few | TRBJ2-1 | TRBV4-1 | ASKASGTNEQF
. | TRBJ2-1 | TRBV28 | ASSLAGRSSYNEQF
. | TRBJ2-3 | TRBV5-1 | ASSLGVAGGPTDTQY
. | TRBJ2-6 | TRBV2 | ASSVSGSRAPFLGANVLT
few | TRBJ2-7 | TRBV11-2 | ASSRTSGGSYEQY
few | TRBJ1-1 | TRBV7-2 | ASSYTTGGAEAF
. | TRBJ2-5 | TRBV6-5 | ASTRPGQGAETQY
few | TRBJ2-1 | TRBV28 | ASSSSGRAFNEQF
. | TRBJ1-5 | TRBV7-2 | ASSFDRGLGQPQH
. | TRBJ1-2 | TRBV7-2 | ASSTRQGASGYT
. | TRBJ2-7 | TRBV6-1 | ASRPTAGLTYEQY
. | TRBJ1-5 | TRBV7-8 | ASSLAGGNQPQH
few | TRBJ2-3 | TRBV5-4 | ASSWPGGSGNTDTQY
few | TRBJ2-3 | TRBV7-2 | ASSLESSVTDTQY
. | TRBJ1-1 | TRBV6-5 | ASSRGLEAF
. | TRBJ2-2 | TRBV6-9 | ASRWTRGGPGELF
. | TRBJ1-1 | TRBV2 | ASSGPQGSTEAF
. | TRBJ2-3 | TRBV5-1 | ASTTGITDTQY
few | TRBJ1-1 | TRBV5-1 | ASSESREGGTEAF
. | TRBJ1-2 | TRBV18 | ASLKGDWYNYGYT
few | TRBJ2-7 | TRBV7-9 | ASSSRTVSYEQY
few | TRBJ1-5 | TRBV18 | ASSRSNQPQH
. | TRBJ1-2 | TRBV7-2 | ASSPRQGSGYT
. | TRBJ2-7 | TRBV9 | ASSVEAGPYEQY
. | TRBJ2-1 | TRBV28 | ASSFIRTTYNEQF
few | TRBJ1-5 | TRBV12-2 | ASRLFWPQH
. | TRBJ2-1 | TRBV29-1 | SVGARTSGSYNQQF
few | TRBJ1-4 | TRBV7-2 | ASSLDPEKLF
few | TRBJ2-1 | TRBV7-6 | ASSPWSDEQF
few | TRBJ2-7 | TRBV4-1 | ASSQVIAGVSSYEQY
few | TRBJ2-3 | TRBV5-1 | ASSAGLAEFSDTQY
few | TRBJ1-4 | TRBV4-3 | ASSQDLGGGMVEKLF
many | TRBJ1-4 | TRBV23-1 | ASSQSRPGSDSEKLF
. | TRBJ1-2 | TRBV18 | ASSFGKRDGYT
few | TRBJ1-2 | TRBV28 | ASSSGDSGYT
. | TRBJ2-5 | TRBV14 | ASSQDLGAIAETQY
. | TRBJ2-7 | TRBV11-1 | ASRLTTGGGYEQY
few | TRBJ1-6 | TRBV7-2 | ASSLKGGSTPLH
few | TRBJ1-1 | TRBV6-5 | ASSYSTGLGDTEAF
few | TRBJ1-1 | TRBV7-9 | ASSPPSAANTEAF
. | TRBJ1-2 | TRBV7-2 | ASSLATLGNYGYT
many | TRBJ2-4 | TRBV5-6 | ASRLRGAKNIQY
. | TRBJ1-6 | TRBV2 | ASKRAENSPLH
. | TRBJ2-7 | TRBV15 | ATSRGQANYEQY
few | TRBJ2-2 | TRBV5-4 | ASSPGTGTHTGELF
. | TRBJ1-1 | TRBV28 | ASSHRVRGAEAF